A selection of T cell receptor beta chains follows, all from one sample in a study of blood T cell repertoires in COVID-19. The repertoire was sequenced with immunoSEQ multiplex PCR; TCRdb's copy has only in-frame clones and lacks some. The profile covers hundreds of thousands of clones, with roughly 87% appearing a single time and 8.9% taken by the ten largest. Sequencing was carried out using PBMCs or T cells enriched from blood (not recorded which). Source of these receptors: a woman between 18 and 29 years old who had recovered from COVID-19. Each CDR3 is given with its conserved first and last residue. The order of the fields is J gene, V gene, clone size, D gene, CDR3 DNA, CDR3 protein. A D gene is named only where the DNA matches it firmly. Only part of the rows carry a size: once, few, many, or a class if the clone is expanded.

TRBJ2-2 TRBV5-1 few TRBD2 TGCGCCAGCAGCTTGTTGACTAGCGGGAGGGTACGAGAGCTGTTTTTT CASSLLTSGRVRELFF
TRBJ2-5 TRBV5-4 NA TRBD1 TGTGCCAGCAGCCCTTACAGGGGGCTGGAGACCCAGTACTTC CASSPYRGLETQYF
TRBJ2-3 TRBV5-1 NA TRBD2 TGCGCCAGCAGCTTGGAGCGGGGGGGCAGGACAGATACGCAGTATTTT CASSLERGGRTDTQYF
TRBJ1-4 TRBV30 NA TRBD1 TGTGCCTGGCAACCGGGACAGGAGAATGAAAAACTGTTTTTT CAWQPGQENEKLFF
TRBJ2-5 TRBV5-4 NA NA TGTGCCAGCAGCTTGAGAGGACAAGAGACCCAGTACTTC CASSLRGQETQYF
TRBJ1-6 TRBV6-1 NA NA TGTGCCAGCAGTGAAGGACAATTTAATTCACCCCTCCACTTT CASSEGQFNSPLHF
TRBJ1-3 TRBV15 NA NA TGTGCCACCAGCAGAGATCTCGGCGGGGGAAACACCATATATTTT CATSRDLGGGNTIYF
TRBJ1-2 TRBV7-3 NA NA TGTGCCAGCAGCTTAAAGGCAGGGTCTGTGGGCTACACCTTC CASSLKAGSVGYTF
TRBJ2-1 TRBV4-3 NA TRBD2 TGCGCCAGCAGCCAAGAACCGGGACTAGCGGGAGGCCAGCTCAATGAGCAGTTCTTC CASSQEPGLAGGQLNEQFF
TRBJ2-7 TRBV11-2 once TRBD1 TGTGCCAGCAGCCCTCTCCGACAGGGGAATTTACCCGAGCAGTACTTC CASSPLRQGNLPEQYF
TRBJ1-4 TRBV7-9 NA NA TGTGCCAGCAGCCCTAGGCGGTTATCCGGGACAACGAATGAAAAACTGTTTTTT CASSPRRLSGTTNEKLFF
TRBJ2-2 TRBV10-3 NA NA TGTGCCTCTACACCGGACAGTAACACCGGGGAGCTGTTTTTT CASTPDSNTGELFF
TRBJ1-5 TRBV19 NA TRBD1 TGTGCCAGTAGCAACAGGGGAGCTCAGCCCCAGCATTTT CASSNRGAQPQHF
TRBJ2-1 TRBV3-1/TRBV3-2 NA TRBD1 TGTGCCAGCAGCCGAGGGACAGGCTTACTGGATGAGCAGTTCTTC CASSRGTGLLDEQFF
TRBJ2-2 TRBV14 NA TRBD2 TGTGCCAGCAGCCAAGGGACTAGCGGGAGAGGGTTCGGGGAGCTGTTTTTT CASSQGTSGRGFGELFF
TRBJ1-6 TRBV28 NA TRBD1 TGTGCCAGCAGTGTACAGGGGTCGGCTTCACCCCTCCACTTT CASSVQGSASPLHF
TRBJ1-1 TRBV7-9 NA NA TGTGCCAGCAGCTCGGGGACAAAGTCGAACACTGAAGCTTTCTTT CASSSGTKSNTEAFF
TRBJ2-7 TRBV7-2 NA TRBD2 TGTGCCAGCAGCTTTCAAGCGGGAGCGTACGAGCAGTACTTC CASSFQAGAYEQYF
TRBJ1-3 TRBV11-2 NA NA TGTGCCAGCAGCTTACCCGGGACACTCGGAAACACCATATATTTT CASSLPGTLGNTIYF
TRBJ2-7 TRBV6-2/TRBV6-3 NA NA TGTGCCAGCAGCCGAATAGGGGGAACCTACGAGCAGTACTTC CASSRIGGTYEQYF
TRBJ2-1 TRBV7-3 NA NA TGTGCCAGCAGCCCGGGAGCGACCTACAATGAGCAGTTCTTC CASSPGATYNEQFF
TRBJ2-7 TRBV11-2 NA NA TGTGCCAGCAGCTCCCTCGACAGCTACGAGCAGTACTTC CASSSLDSYEQYF
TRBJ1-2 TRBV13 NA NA TGTGCCAGCAGCTTAGCCCGGCAGGGCCATGGCTACACCTTC CASSLARQGHGYTF
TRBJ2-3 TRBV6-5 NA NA TGTGCCAGCAGTTACGGGGGGAAGACAGATACGCAGTATTTT CASSYGGKTDTQYF
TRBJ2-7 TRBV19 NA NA TGTGCCAGTAGTATAGCCCCCTTCGAGCACGAGCAGTACTTC CASSIAPFEHEQYF
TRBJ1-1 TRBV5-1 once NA TGCGCCAGCAGCTTGGGCTTGGGCAACACTGAAGCTTTCTTT CASSLGLGNTEAFF
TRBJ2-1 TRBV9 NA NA TGTGCCAGCAGCGTAGAGGGGCTAGGCTCCTACAATGAGCAGTTCTTC CASSVEGLGSYNEQFF
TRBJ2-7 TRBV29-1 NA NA TGCAGCGTTGACAGGGGCCCCGACGAGCAGTACTTC CSVDRGPDEQYF